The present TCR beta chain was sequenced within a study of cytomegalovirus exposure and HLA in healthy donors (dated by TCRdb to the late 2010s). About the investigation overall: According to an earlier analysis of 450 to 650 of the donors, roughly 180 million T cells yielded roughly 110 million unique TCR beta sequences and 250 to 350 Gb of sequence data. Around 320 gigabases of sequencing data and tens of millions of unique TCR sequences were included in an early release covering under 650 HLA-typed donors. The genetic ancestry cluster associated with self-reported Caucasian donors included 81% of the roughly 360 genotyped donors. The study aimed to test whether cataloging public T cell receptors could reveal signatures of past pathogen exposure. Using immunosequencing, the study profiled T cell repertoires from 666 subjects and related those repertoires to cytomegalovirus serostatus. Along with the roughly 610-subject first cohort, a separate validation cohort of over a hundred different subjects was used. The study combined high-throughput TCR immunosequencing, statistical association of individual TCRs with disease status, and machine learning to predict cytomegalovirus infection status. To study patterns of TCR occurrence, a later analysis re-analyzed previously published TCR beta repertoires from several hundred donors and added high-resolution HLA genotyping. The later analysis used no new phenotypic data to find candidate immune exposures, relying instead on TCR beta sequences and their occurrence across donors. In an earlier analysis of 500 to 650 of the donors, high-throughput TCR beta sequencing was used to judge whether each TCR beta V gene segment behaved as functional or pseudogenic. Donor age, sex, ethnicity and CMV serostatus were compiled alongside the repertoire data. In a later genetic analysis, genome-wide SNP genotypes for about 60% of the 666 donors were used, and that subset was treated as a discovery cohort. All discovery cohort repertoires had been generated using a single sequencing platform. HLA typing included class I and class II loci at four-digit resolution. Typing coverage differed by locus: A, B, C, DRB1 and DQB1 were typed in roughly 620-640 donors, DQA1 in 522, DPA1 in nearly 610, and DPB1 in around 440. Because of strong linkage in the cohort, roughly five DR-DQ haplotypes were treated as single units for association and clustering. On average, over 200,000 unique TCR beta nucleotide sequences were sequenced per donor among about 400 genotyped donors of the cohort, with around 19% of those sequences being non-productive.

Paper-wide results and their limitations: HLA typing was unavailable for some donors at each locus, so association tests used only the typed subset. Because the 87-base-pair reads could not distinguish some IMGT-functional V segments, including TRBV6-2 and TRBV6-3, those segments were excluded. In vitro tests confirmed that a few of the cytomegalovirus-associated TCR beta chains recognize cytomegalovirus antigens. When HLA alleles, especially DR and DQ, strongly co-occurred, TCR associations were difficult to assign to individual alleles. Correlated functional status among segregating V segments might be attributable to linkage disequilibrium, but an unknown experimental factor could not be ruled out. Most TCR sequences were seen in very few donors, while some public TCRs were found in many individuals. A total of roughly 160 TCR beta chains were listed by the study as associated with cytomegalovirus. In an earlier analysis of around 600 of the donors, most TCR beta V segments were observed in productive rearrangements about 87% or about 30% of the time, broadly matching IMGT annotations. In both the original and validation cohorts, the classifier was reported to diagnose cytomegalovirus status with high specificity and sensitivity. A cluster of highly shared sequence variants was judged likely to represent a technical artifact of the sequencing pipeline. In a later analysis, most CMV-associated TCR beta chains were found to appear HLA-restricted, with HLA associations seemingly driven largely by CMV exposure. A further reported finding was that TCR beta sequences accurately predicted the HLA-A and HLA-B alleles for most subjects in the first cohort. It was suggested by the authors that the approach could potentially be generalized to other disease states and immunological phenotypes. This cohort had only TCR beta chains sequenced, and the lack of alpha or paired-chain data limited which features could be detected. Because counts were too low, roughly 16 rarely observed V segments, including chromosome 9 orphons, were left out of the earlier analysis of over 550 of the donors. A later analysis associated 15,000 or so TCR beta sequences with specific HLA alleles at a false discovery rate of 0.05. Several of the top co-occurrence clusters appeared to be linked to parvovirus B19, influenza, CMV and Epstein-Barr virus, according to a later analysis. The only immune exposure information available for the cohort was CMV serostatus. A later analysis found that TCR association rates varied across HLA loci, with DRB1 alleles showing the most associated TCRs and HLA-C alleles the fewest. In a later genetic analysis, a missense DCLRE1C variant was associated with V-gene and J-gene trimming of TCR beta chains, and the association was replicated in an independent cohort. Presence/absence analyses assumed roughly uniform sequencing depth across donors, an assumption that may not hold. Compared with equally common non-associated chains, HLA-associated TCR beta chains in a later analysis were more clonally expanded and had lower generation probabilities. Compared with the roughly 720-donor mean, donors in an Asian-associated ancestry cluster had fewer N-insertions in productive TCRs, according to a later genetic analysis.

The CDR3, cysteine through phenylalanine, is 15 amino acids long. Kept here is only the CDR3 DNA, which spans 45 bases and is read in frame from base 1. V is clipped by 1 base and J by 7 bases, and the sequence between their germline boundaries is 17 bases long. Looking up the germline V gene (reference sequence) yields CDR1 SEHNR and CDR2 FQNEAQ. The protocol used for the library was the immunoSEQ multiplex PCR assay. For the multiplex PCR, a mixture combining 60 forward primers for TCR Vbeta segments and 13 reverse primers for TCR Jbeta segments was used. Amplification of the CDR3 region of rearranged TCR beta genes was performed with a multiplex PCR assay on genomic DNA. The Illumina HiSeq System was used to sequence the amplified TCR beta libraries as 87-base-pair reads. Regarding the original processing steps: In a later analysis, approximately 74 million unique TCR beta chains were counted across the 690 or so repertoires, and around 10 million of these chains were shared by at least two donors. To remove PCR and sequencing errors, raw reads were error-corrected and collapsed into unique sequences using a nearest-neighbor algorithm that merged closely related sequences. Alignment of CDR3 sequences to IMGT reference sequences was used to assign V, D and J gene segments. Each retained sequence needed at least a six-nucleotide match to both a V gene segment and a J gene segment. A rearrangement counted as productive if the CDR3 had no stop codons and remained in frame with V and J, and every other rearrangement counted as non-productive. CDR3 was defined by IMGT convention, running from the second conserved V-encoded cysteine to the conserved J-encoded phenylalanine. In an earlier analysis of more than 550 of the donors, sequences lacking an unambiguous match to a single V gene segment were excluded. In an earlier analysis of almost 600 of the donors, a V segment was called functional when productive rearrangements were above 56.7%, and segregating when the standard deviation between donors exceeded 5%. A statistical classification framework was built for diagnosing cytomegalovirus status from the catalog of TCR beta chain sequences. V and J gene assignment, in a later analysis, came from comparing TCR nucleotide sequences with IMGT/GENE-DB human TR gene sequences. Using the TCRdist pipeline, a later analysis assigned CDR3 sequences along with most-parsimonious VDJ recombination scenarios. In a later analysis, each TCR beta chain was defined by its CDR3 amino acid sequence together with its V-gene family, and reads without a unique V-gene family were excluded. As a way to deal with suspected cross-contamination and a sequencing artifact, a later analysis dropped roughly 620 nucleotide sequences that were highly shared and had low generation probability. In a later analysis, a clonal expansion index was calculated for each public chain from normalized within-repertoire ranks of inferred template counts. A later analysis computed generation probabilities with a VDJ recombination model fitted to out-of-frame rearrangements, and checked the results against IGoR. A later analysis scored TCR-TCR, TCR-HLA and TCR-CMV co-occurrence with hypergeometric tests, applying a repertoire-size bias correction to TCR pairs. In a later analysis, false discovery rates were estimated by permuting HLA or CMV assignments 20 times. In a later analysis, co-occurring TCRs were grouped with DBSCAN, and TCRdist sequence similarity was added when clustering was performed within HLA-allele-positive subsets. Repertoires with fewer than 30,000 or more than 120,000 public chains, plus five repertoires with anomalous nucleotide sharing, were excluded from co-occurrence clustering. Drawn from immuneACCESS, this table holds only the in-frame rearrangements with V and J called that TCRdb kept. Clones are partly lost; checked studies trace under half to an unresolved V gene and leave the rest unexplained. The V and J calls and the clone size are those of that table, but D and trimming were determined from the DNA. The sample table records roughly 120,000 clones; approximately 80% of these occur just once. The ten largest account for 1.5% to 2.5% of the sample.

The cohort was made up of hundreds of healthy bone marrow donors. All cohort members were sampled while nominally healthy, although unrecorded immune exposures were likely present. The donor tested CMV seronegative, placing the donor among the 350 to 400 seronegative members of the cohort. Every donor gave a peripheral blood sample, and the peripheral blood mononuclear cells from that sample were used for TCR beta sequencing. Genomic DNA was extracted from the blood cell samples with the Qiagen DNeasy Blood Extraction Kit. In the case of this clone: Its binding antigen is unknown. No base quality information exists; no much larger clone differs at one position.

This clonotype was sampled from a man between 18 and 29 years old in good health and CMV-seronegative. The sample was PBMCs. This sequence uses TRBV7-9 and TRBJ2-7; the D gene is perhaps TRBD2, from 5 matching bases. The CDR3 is CASSLVGGHGGEQYF. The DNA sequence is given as TGTGCCAGCAGCTTAGTGGGCGGTCACGGAGGAGAGCAGTACTTC.